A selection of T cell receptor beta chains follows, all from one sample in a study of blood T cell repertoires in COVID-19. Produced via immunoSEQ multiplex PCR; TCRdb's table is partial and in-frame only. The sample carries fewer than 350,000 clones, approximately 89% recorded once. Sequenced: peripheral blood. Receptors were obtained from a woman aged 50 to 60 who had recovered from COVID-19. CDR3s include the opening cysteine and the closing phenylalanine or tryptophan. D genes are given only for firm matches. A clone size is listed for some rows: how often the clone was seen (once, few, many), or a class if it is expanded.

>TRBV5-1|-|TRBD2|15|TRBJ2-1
TGCGCCAGCAGCTTGGGACAGCCGGGGGGAAATGAGCAGTTCTTC
CASSLGQPGGNEQFF
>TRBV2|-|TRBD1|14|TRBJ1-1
TGTGCCAGCACCTTCGACAGGGCTAGCACTGAAGCTTTCTTT
CASTFDRASTEAFF
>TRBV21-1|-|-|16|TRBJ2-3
TGTGCCAGCAGCAAAGGACAGGGGGCGGGCACAGATACGCAGTATTTT
CASSKGQGAGTDTQYF
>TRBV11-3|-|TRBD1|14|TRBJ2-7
TGTGCCAGCAGCGCCGGGACAGGGGTCGACGAGCAGTACTTC
CASSAGTGVDEQYF
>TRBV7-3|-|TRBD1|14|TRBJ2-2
TGTGCCAGCCTACAGGGGCCCAACACCGGGGAGCTGTTTTTT
CASLQGPNTGELFF
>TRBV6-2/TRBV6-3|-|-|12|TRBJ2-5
TGTGCCAGCAGCCCCAGGGAAGAGACCCAGTACTTC
CASSPREETQYF
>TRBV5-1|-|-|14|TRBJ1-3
TGCGCCAGCAGCTTGGCGTTCTCTGGAAACACCATATATTTT
CASSLAFSGNTIYF
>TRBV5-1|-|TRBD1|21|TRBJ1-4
TGCGCCAGCAGCTTGGTTTCGTTTGGACAGGGAATGTATATCACTAATGAAAAACTGTTTTTT
CASSLVSFGQGMYITNEKLFF
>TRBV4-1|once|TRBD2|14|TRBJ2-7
TGCGCCAGCAGCCCAGGACCTAGCGGGGGGGAGCAGTACTTC
CASSPGPSGGEQYF
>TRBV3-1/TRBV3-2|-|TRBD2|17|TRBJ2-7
TGTGCCAGCAGCCAAGTAGGGGGTTCTAGCGGGGCCCACGAGCAGTACTTC
CASSQVGGSSGAHEQYF
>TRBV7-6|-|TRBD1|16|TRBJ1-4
TGTGCCAGCAGCCCCAACGGCGGACAGGGCCCTGAAAAACTGTTTTTT
CASSPNGGQGPEKLFF
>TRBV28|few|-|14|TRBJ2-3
TGTGCCAGCAGTTTATTGCTAATCACAGATACGCAGTATTTT
CASSLLLITDTQYF
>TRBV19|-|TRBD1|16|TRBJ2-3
TGTGCCAGTAGTCCCCGGGACAGGGGGCGGCCAGATACGCAGTATTTT
CASSPRDRGRPDTQYF
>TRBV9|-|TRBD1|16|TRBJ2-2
TGTGCCAGCAGCGTAGCAGGGGGATCAAACACCGGGGAGCTGTTTTTT
CASSVAGGSNTGELFF
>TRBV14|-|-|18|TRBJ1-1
TGTGCCAGCAGCCATGGGTCAACAGGGCTAGTAATGAACACTGAAGCTTTCTTT
CASSHGSTGLVMNTEAFF
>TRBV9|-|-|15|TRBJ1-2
TGTGCCAGCAGCGTAGACCCGTCGGCTAACTATGGCTACACCTTC
CASSVDPSANYGYTF
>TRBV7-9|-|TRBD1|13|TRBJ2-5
TGTGCCGTGACAGGGGCCCAGTGGGCGACCCAGTACTTC
CAVTGAQWATQYF
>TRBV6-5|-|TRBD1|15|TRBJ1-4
TGTGCCAGCAGTTCCCGGACAGGGGAAGGGGAAAAACTGTTTTTT
CASSSRTGEGEKLFF
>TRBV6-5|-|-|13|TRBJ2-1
TGTGCCAGCATCGCGGGCGGCTACAATGAGCAGTTCTTC
CASIAGGYNEQFF
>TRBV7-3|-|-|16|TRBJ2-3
TGTGCCAGCAGCTTACGGCCAGGGGCGAGCACAGATACGCAGTATTTT
CASSLRPGASTDTQYF
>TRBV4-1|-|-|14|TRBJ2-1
TGCGCCAGCAGCCAAGTTTCCTTAGGCGGTGAGCAGTTCTTC
CASSQVSLGGEQFF
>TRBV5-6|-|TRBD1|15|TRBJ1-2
TGTGCCAGCAGCTTGGTAGGGACAGGGGGCTATGGCTACACCTTC
CASSLVGTGGYGYTF
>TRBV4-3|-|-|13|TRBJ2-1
TGCGCCAGCAGCCAAGTGGACTGGAATGAGCAGTTCTTC
CASSQVDWNEQFF
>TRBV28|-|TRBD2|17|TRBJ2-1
TGTGCCAGCAGTTTAGGGACTAGCGGGGGCCCACACAATGAGCAGTTCTTC
CASSLGTSGGPHNEQFF
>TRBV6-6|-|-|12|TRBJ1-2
TGTGCCAGCAGTTACCGGGACTATGGCTACACCTTC
CASSYRDYGYTF
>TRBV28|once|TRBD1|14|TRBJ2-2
TGTGCCGTCCAGGGACAGGGGAACACCGGGGAGCTGTTTTTT
CAVQGQGNTGELFF
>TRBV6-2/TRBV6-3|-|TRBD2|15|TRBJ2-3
TGTGCCAGCAGTCGGGGACTAGCGGAAACAGATACGCAGTATTTT
CASSRGLAETDTQYF
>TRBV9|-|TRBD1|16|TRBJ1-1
TGTGCCAGCAGCGTAGCTGCGGGACAGAGAGGCGCTGAAGCTTTCTTT
CASSVAAGQRGAEAFF
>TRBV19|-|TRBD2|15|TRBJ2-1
TGTGCCAGTAGTAAGGCGGGAGGTACCTACAATGAGCAGTTCTTC
CASSKAGGTYNEQFF
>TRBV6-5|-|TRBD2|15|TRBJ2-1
TGTGCCAGCAGTTACGGTAGCGGGAGTTTCGATGAGCAGTTCTTC
CASSYGSGSFDEQFF
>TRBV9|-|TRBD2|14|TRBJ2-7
TGTGCCAGCAGCGCTCTAGCGGGAGCCGCCGAGCAGTACTTC
CASSALAGAAEQYF
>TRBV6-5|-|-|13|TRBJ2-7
TGTGCCAGCCGAACCGGAGGTTCCTACGAGCAGTACTTC
CASRTGGSYEQYF
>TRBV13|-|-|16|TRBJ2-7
TGTGCCAGCATTCTTTCAATAGCGGCCAGCTCCTACGAGCAGTACTTC
CASILSIAASSYEQYF
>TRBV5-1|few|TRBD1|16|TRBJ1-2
TGCGCCAGCAGCTTGGGATATTCACAGGGGGACTATGGCTACACCTTC
CASSLGYSQGDYGYTF
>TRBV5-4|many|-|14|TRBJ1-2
TGTGCCAGCAGCTTGCGGGGAGAAGTATATGGCTACACCTTC
CASSLRGEVYGYTF
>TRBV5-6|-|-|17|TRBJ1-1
TGTGCCAGCAGCTTGGAGGCAGGGGTTCGGGGGAACACTGAAGCTTTCTTT
CASSLEAGVRGNTEAFF
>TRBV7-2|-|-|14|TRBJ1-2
TGTGCCAGCACCTTCCAGGGGATCGGGTATGGCTACACCTTC
CASTFQGIGYGYTF
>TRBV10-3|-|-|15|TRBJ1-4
TGTGCCATCAGCTACGACAGTACAACTAATGAAAAACTGTTTTTT
CAISYDSTTNEKLFF